This entry lists 19 T cell receptor beta chains sequenced from one sample in a study of cytomegalovirus exposure and HLA in healthy donors. The PCR used 60 Vbeta and 13 Jbeta primers. Data came from immunoSEQ multiplex PCR; TCRdb stores just in-frame clones and leaves some out. The repertoire has about 160,000 clones, under 75% of them found once; the top ten carry around 7%. The sequenced sample was PBMCs. The receptors were gathered from a man aged 40-49 years in good health and CMV-seropositive.

The chain uses TRBV30 and TRBJ1-2, with D tentatively TRBD1 (6 bases). Trimming removed 3 bases from V and 4 bases from J, with 9 bases in between. In germline, CDR1 is GTSNPN, CDR2 SVGIG (reference sequence). The CDR3 extends over 12 amino acids. CDR3 sequence: CAWRAQGYGYTF. The CDR3 coding sequence is TGTGCCTGGAGGGCACAGGGCTATGGCTACACCTTC.

This clone has only a few counts. The chain recombines TRBV6-5 with TRBJ1-1; no firm D call. Trimming took 5 bases from V and 1 from J, leaving 11 bases between them. This CDR3 is built from 14 residues. Germline V gene lookup returns CDR1 MNHEY and CDR2 SVGAGI. The CDR3 region is CASSEGGPNTEAFF. CDR3 bases: TGTGCCAGCAGTGAAGGAGGCCCGAACACTGAAGCTTTCTTT.

V gene TRBV6-1 combines with J gene TRBJ2-3; 8 bases are a match to TRBD1. The CDR3 extends over 15 amino acids. Losses at the gene ends were 7 bases for V and 2 bases for J; bases not matched to a gene: 8. Germline-derived CDR1 and CDR2 are MNHNS and SASEGT. CDR3 protein: CASNHQTGATDTQYF. CDR3 sequence (DNA): TGTGCCAGCAACCACCAGACAGGGGCCACAGATACGCAGTATTTT.

This sequence joins TRBV27 and TRBJ2-7; D is undetermined. V was trimmed by 3 bases and J by 7 bases, leaving 10 bases between them. Germline V gene data show CDR1 as MNHEY and CDR2 as SMNVEV (reference sequence). The CDR3 is 12 amino acids. CDR3 amino acids: CASSFRGGEQYF. As DNA, the CDR3 is TGTGCCAGCAGTTTCCGAGGTGGGGAGCAGTACTTC.

The V call is TRBV18, the J call TRBJ1-1; TRBD1 matches 9 bases. Per germline, CDR1 KGHSH and CDR2 LQKENI. V lost 0 bases, J lost 4 bases, and 6 bases stayed unmatched. The CDR3 is made up of 16 amino acids. The CDR3 spells CASSPPTGGVVTEAFF. The CDR3, as DNA: TGTGCCAGCTCACCACCGACAGGGGGAGTGGTCACTGAAGCTTTCTTT.

The chain joins TRBV19 to TRBJ1-3; the D gene is possibly TRBD1 (6 bases). The CDR3 covers 14 residues. Trimming took 6 bases from V and 4 from J, leaving 13 bases between them. Germline loops: CDR1 LNHDA, CDR2 SQIVND (reference sequence). Here the CDR3 reads CASRSGTKGNTIYF. CDR3 sequence (DNA): TGTGCCAGTAGATCCGGGACAAAAGGAAACACCATATATTTT.

The chain carries TRBV5-4 and TRBJ2-7; 14 nucleotides agree with TRBD2. This CDR3 region has 18 residues. The germline gives CDR1 SGHNT, CDR2 YYREEE (reference sequence). The V and J ends lost 4 bases and 5 bases, in that order; junction bases with no gene match: 14. The DNA of the CDR3 is TGTGCCAGCAGCAAGACTAGCGGGGGGGCCTTTCGACGAAACGAGCAGTACTTC. Protein sequence: CASSKTSGGAFRRNEQYF.

V is TRBV29-1 and J is TRBJ2-3, with D tentatively TRBD2 (5 bases). Trimming pared 6 bases from V and 4 bases from J, leaving 14 bases between. The CDR3 is 13 amino acids. Germline CDR1 reads SQVTM; CDR2 reads ANQGSEA. CDR3 amino acids: CSVEGHLADTQYF. The CDR3 DNA reads TGCAGCGTCGAGGGCCATTTGGCAGATACGCAGTATTTT.

The chain uses TRBV5-1 and TRBJ2-7, with TRBD1 matching over 11 bases. V lost 3 bases, J lost 5 bases, and 10 bases stayed unmatched. This CDR3 is 16 amino acids long. The germline gives CDR1 SGHRS, CDR2 YFSETQ. CDR3 in DNA: TGCGCCAGCAGCTCGATAGATAGGACAGGGGGCCACGAGCAGTACTTC. Amino acid sequence: CASSSIDRTGGHEQYF. Combining the CDR3 with reference TRBV5-1 and TRBJ2-7 gives the whole variable domain KAGVTQTPRYLIKTRGQQVTLSCSPISGHRSVSWYQQTPGQGLQFLFEYFSETQRNKGNFPGRFSGRQFSNSRSEMNVSTLELGDSALYLCASSSIDRTGGHEQYFGPGTRLTVT.

The J gene is TRBJ2-7, the V gene TRBV5-4; weak D call: TRBD1 (6 bases). CDR3 size: 15 residues. Germline CDR1 SGHNT, CDR2 YYREEE (reference sequence). Trimming took 1 base from V and 6 from J, leaving 17 bases between them. CDR3 in amino acids: CASSLWTAPSLEQYF. In DNA, the CDR3 is TGTGCCAGCAGCTTGTGGACAGCCCCTTCTCTCGAGCAGTACTTC.

This clone appeared once. The V gene is TRBV5-6, the J gene TRBJ1-6; tentatively, D is TRBD1 (5 bases). Per germline, CDR1 SGHDT and CDR2 YYEEEE. Trimming left V 1 base short and J 6 bases short, with 20 bases between. This CDR3 spans 18 amino acids. CDR3 protein: CASSLIQGRLGGNSPLHF. The CDR3 nucleotides read TGTGCCAGCAGCTTGATCCAGGGACGTTTGGGAGGTAATTCACCCCTCCACTTT.

The chain uses TRBV6-5 and TRBJ1-2; 7 positions match TRBD1. The germline CDR1 and CDR2 sequences are MNHEY and SVGAGI. This CDR3 comprises 14 residues. Losses at the gene ends were 6 bases for V and 0 bases for J; bases not matched to a gene: 4. DNA for the CDR3: TGTGCCAGCAGGGGGACAGAGGCTAACTATGGCTACACCTTC. Translating gives CASRGTEANYGYTF.

The V gene is TRBV7-8, the J gene TRBJ2-7, with TRBD1 matching 8 bases. The CDR3 consists of 14 residues. The germline CDR1 and CDR2 sequences are SGHVS and FQNEAQ. Losses at the gene ends were 4 bases for V and 3 bases for J; bases not matched to a gene: 5. The CDR3 sequence: CASSSTDRVYEQYF. DNA of the CDR3: TGTGCCAGCAGCTCGACGGACAGGGTCTACGAGCAGTACTTC.

V and J are TRBV27 and TRBJ1-5; no clear D. This CDR3 contains 13 residues. Germline loops: CDR1 MNHEY, CDR2 SMNVEV (reference sequence). Trimming pared 3 bases from V and 5 bases from J, leaving 8 bases between. The CDR3 loop is CASSLQVDQPQHF. The CDR3 coding sequence is TGTGCCAGCAGTTTGCAGGTCGATCAGCCCCAGCATTTT.

This clone has just a few counts. The J gene is TRBJ2-2, the V gene TRBV5-4; 7 bases align to TRBD2. V trimming: 4 bases; J trimming: 5 bases; junction bases outside the gene matches: 8. The CDR3 covers 15 residues. CDR1 SGHNT and CDR2 YYREEE come from the germline V gene (reference sequence). The CDR3 DNA reads as TGTGCCAGCAGCCCCGGGAGGCATGGGACCGGGGAGCTGTTTTTT. Translated, it gives CASSPGRHGTGELFF.

A word on this clone: One end of the junction does not line up with germline, which may come from a read error. The chain uses TRBV2 and TRBJ1-1, with D perhaps matching TRBD1 (6 bases). The CDR3 contains 13 residues. Germline CDR1 and CDR2: SNHLY and FYNNEI. The CDR3 DNA reads TGTGCCAGCACCACCCAGGGGTACACTAAAGCTTTCTTT. Amino acids: CASTTQGYTKAFF.

The chain has TRBV14 and TRBJ2-5; 8 nucleotides align to TRBD2. The J segment lost 4 bases and the V segment lost 0 bases, leaving 7 bases of the junction unmatched. Germline assignment: CDR1 SGHDN and CDR2 FVKESK. The CDR3 sequence is 16 residues long. The CDR3 DNA follows: TGTGCCAGCAGCCAAGATCGATTGAGCGGGGGAGAGACCCAGTACTTC. It yields the protein CASSQDRLSGGETQYF. The whole variable domain, remainder taken from reference TRBV14 and TRBJ2-5, is EAGVTQFPSHSVIEKGQTVTLRCDPISGHDNLYWYRRVMGKEIKFLLHFVKESKQDESGMPNNRFLAERTGGTYSTLKVQPAELEDSGVYFCASSQDRLSGGETQYFGPGTRLLVL.

The rearrangement joins TRBV18 to TRBJ2-5, with TRBD2 matching over 7 bases. The CDR3 extends over 19 amino acids. Unmatched junction bases numbered 20, after V lost 6 bases and J lost 1 base. Germline V gene sequence: CDR1 KGHSH, CDR2 LQKENI. The CDR3 DNA is TGTGCCAGCTCGCTAATAGCTCCCCGGAGCGGGGCCATCCAAGAGACCCAGTACTTC. Amino acid sequence: CASSLIAPRSGAIQETQYF.

The genes are TRBV5-4 and TRBJ1-2, with TRBD1 identical over 7 bases. From germline, CDR1 is SGHNT and CDR2 YYREEE (reference sequence). Trimming at V came to 4 bases and at J to 5 bases, leaving 17 bases not matched to a gene. The CDR3 is 17 amino acids. In DNA form, the CDR3 reads TGTGCCAGCAGCCCCGGGACAGCGTCTACTTCGGGGTATGGCTACACCTTC. Translating it yields CASSPGTASTSGYGYTF. Full variable domain (remainder filled in from reference TRBV5-4 and TRBJ1-2): ETGVTQSPTHLIKTRGQQVTLRCSSQSGHNTVSWYQQALGQGPQFIFQYYREEENGRGNFPPRFSGLQFPNYSSELNVNALELDDSALYLCASSPGTASTSGYGYTFGSGTRLTVV.